This TCR beta chain was documented in a study of blood T cells in healthy people across ages. For this clonotype: Its specificity is not known.

Healthy Russian Caucasian donors spanned ages about 6 to 95 years. Study-wide results and limits: Naive CD4+ cell counts and diversity both ran higher in long-lived than in aged donors.

This CDR3 is 17 amino acids long. With 1 base clipped from V and 1 base from J, the junction kept 10 bases outside the gene matches. The V gene's germline CDR1 is MNHEY and CDR2 SVGEGT. A second PCR, run for roughly 7 to 12 cycles, used a sample-barcoded 5' primer plus a J-beta primer mix. A template-switch adaptor containing 12 random nucleotides labeled each cDNA molecule. TCRdb passed the 5' RACE reads through MiXCR, listing each CDR3 protein once. The table includes some 920,000 distinct CDR3 sequences, roughly 47% detected once. The source material was blood. The V call is TRBV6-2 or TRBV6-3, the J call TRBJ2-7; 7 nucleotides align to TRBD2. This TCR came from a woman aged 55-70 years in good health. CDR3 residues: CASSYFLGSGGSYEQYF. In DNA, the CDR3 is TGTGCCAGCAGTTACTTCCTCGGTTCGGGAGGTTCCTACGAGCAGTACTTC.